The 17 T cell receptor beta chains below all came from one sample that was sequenced in a study of T cell repertoires in cytomegalovirus infection. These receptors lack a known antigen. Via MiXCR, TCRdb re-called the reads, giving one row per CDR3 protein. The profile covers approximately 270,000 distinct CDR3 sequences, with approximately 22% appearing a single time and 15% to 20% taken by the ten largest. The input for sequencing was cultured PBMCs, taken from culture after CMV antigen stimulation. These TCRs come from a human donor in good health (CMV status not recorded). Some clones in this sample may be carry-over from other donors' samples.

This clonotype was observed a handful of times. This chain links TRBV6-1 with TRBJ2-3; TRBD2 matches at 7 bases. After removal of 4 bases from V and 4 bases from J, the junction contained 14 bases not matched to a gene. The CDR3 is 17 amino acids. CDR1 MNHNS and CDR2 SASEGT come from the germline V gene. The CDR3 protein is CASSARSPGGSSDTQYF. In nucleotides, the CDR3 is TGTGCCAGCAGTGCCAGGTCTCCGGGAGGTAGCTCAGATACGCAGTATTTT.

This clonotype was found a few times. This chain connects TRBV6-2 or TRBV6-3 to TRBJ2-1, with D possibly called TRBD1 or TRBD2 (5 bases each). Germline V gene lookup returns CDR1 MNHEY and CDR2 SVGEGT. The germline V and J ends were trimmed by 4 bases and 12 bases, with 16 bases remaining between them. The CDR3 contains 13 residues. In nucleotides, the CDR3 is TGTGCCAGCAGTTCCGCTCTGGGACCAGGGCAGTTCTTC. Amino acid sequence: CASSSALGPGQFF.

The chain has TRBV19 and TRBJ1-1; D is uncertain. The germline V and J ends were trimmed by 10 bases and 1 base, with 13 bases remaining between them. This CDR3 has 13 amino acids. CDR1 LNHDA and CDR2 SQIVND come from the germline V gene (reference sequence). Here the CDR3 DNA reads TGTGCCACCCTCTCAAGAACGAACACTGAAGCTTTCTTT. Translating it yields CATLSRTNTEAFF. Full variable domain (missing parts from reference TRBV19 and TRBJ1-1): DGGITQSPKYLFRKEGQNVTLSCEQNLNHDAMYWYRQDPGQGLRLIYYSQIVNDFQKGDIAEGYSVSREKKESFPLTVTSAQKNPTAFYLCATLSRTNTEAFFGQGTRLTVV.

This clonotype occurred a few times. The chain joins TRBV30 to TRBJ2-3, with D unresolved. The germline CDR1 and CDR2 sequences are GTSNPN and SVGIG (reference sequence). This CDR3 region has 14 residues. Trimming cost V 2 bases and J 4 bases, with 13 bases left between them. CDR3 loop: CAWSTIQIADTQYF. DNA for the CDR3: TGTGCCTGGAGTACCATCCAGATTGCAGATACGCAGTATTTT.

This chain uses TRBV7-8 with TRBJ2-1; D remains unclear. The V end lost 2 bases, the J end lost 8 bases, and 13 bases lay between the germline ends. The CDR3 is 14 residues long. Looked up from germline, CDR1 is SGHVS and CDR2 is FQNEAQ. CDR3 residues: CASSLFLAHDEQFF. Written as DNA, the CDR3 is TGTGCCAGCAGCTTATTCCTTGCCCACGATGAGCAGTTCTTC. Variable domain in full (rest from reference TRBV7-8 and TRBJ2-1): GAGVSQSPRYKVAKRGQDVALRCDPISGHVSLFWYQQALGQGPEFLTYFQNEAQLDKSGLPSDRFFAERPEGSVSTLKIQRTQQEDSAVYLCASSLFLAHDEQFFGPGTRLTVL.

In this sample, this clonotype turned up many times. The chain employs TRBV7-2 and TRBJ2-3; D is possibly TRBD1 or TRBD2 (5 bases each). Germline V lookup: CDR1 SGHTA, CDR2 FQGNSA. The CDR3 length is 19 residues. V lost 2 bases and J 2 bases, leaving 23 bases between the germline ends. CDR3 nucleotide sequence: TGTGCCAGCAGCTTAAAATGGACCGGGGCGATCCCCCACACAGATACGCAGTATTTT. It codes for CASSLKWTGAIPHTDTQYF.

The chain carries TRBV19 and TRBJ2-1; TRBD1 agrees at 9 bases. The J segment lost 8 bases and the V segment lost 4 bases, leaving 9 bases of the junction unmatched. Germline V gene sequence: CDR1 LNHDA, CDR2 SQIVND (reference sequence). This CDR3 contains 15 residues. Here the CDR3 DNA reads TGTGCCAGTAGTAGGGCCGGGACAGGGATACATGAGCAGTTCTTC. This gives the protein CASSRAGTGIHEQFF.

In this sample, this clonotype turned up a few times. The rearrangement links TRBV12-3 or TRBV12-4 to TRBJ1-5; no definite D call. V lost 5 bases and J lost 3, with 14 bases in between. The CDR3 length is 15 residues. CDR3 nucleotide sequence: TGTGCCAGCAGTACGAGACCATTGGACAATCAGCCCCAGCATTTT. This encodes CASSTRPLDNQPQHF.

In its sample, this clonotype was seen a few times. The V and J genes are TRBV6-2 or TRBV6-3 and TRBJ2-5; 8 positions match TRBD1. Germline loops: CDR1 MNHEY, CDR2 SVGEGT. The CDR3 length is 14 residues. V was clipped by 6 bases and J by 3 bases; unmatched bases: 6. CDR3 in DNA: TGTGCCAGCAGCCGACAGGGGCTTGAAGAGACCCAGTACTTC. This sequence encodes CASSRQGLEETQYF.

This clonotype was recorded many times. The chain carries TRBV10-3 and TRBJ2-1; 8 bases align to TRBD2. Germline V gene sequence: CDR1 ENHRY, CDR2 SYGVKD. J was trimmed by 9 bases and V by 1 base; bases with no gene match: 11. This CDR3 comprises 16 residues. The CDR3 here is CAISEYTGGPWTEQFF. The CDR3 coding sequence is TGTGCCATCAGTGAGTATACGGGAGGGCCGTGGACTGAGCAGTTCTTC.

The DNA of the CDR3 is TGTGCCAGCAGTGACGGATTACGCCTCGGGGCGGTTGGAGAAAAACTGTTTTTT. Protein sequence: CASSDGLRLGAVGEKLFF. This rearrangement joins TRBV6-4 to TRBJ1-4, with a possible D match to TRBD1 (5 bases). Trimming removed 2 bases from V and 8 bases from J, with 24 bases in between. From germline, CDR1 is MRHNA and CDR2 SNTAGT. This CDR3 has 18 amino acids.

The genes are TRBV5-4 and TRBJ2-1; tentative D call: TRBD2 (6 bases). The ends were cut back, 0 bases at V and 9 bases at J, with 13 bases in the middle. CDR3 length equals 14 residues. The germline V gene encodes CDR1 SGHNT and CDR2 YYREEE (reference sequence). CDR3 amino acids: CASSLARGGGEQFF. The CDR3 nucleotides are TGTGCCAGCAGCTTGGCGCGGGGAGGCGGTGAGCAGTTCTTC.

This clonotype was counted only a few times. V gene TRBV28 combines with J gene TRBJ2-1; 9 bases align to TRBD1. The CDR3 runs 14 residues. Trimming removed 6 bases from V and 4 bases from J; junction bases left unmatched: 4. Germline CDR1 is MDHEN and CDR2 is SYDVKM. The CDR3 DNA sequence: TGTGCCAGCAGACAGGGGGCGAATTACAATGAGCAGTTCTTC. Residues: CASRQGANYNEQFF.

The table lists this clonotype with many counts. The CDR3 spells CASSARDRSYNSPLHF. DNA of the CDR3: TGTGCCAGCAGCGCCCGGGACAGAAGTTATAATTCACCCCTCCACTTT. The rearrangement joins TRBV7-8 to TRBJ1-6; 7 bases match TRBD1. Looked up from germline, CDR1 is SGHVS and CDR2 is FQNEAQ. V shed 5 bases and J 4 bases; nucleotides not matched to a gene: 8. The CDR3 contains 16 residues.

This chain joins TRBV4-3 and TRBJ2-1; 8 bases line up with TRBD2. This CDR3 contains 15 residues. CDR1 is LGHNA and CDR2 is YSLEER in the germline V gene. V was clipped by 4 bases and J by 6 bases; unmatched bases: 8. The CDR3 is CASSLRGREGNEQFF. CDR3 nucleotides: TGCGCCAGCAGCCTAAGGGGACGGGAGGGCAATGAGCAGTTCTTC.

The chain is built from TRBV5-4 and TRBJ2-5; TRBD1 matches at 9 bases. Trimming cost V 4 bases and J 4 bases; bases outside gene matches: 5. The CDR3 is 14 amino acids. CDR1 is SGHNT and CDR2 is YYREEE in the germline V gene (reference sequence). In DNA form, the CDR3 reads TGTGCCAGCAGCCCAGGGACAGGGCGAGAGACCCAGTACTTC. As protein: CASSPGTGRETQYF. The entire variable domain, with the rest obtained from reference TRBV5-4 and TRBJ2-5, is as follows: ETGVTQSPTHLIKTRGQQVTLRCSSQSGHNTVSWYQQALGQGPQFIFQYYREEENGRGNFPPRFSGLQFPNYSSELNVNALELDDSALYLCASSPGTGRETQYFGPGTRLLVL.

This clonotype was detected a few times. The chain is built from TRBV11-3 and TRBJ1-1; D may be TRBD1 (6 bases). Germline V gene lookup returns CDR1 SGHNT and CDR2 YENEEA. The germline V and J ends were trimmed by 4 bases and 4 bases, with 10 bases remaining between them. The CDR3 sequence is 13 residues long. CDR3 DNA: TGTGCCAGCAGCTGGGAGGGGGGCACTGAAGCTTTCTTT. This codes for CASSWEGGTEAFF.